A single sample is the source of the 29 T cell receptor beta chains below, sequenced in a study of shared clonotypes between healthy human individuals. Produced via immunoSEQ multiplex PCR; TCRdb's table is partial and in-frame only. This table has around 100,000 clones, roughly 66% appearing once. Sequenced input: memory CD8+ T cells sorted from blood. Indicated subset: CD45RO+ cells pooled with CCR7-negative TemRA cells. These receptor sequences come from a woman in her twenties or thirties in good health.

J is TRBJ2-7 and V is TRBV28; the match to TRBD2 covers 11 bases. The CDR3 sequence is 14 residues long. Germline CDR1 MDHEN, CDR2 SYDVKM. Trimming at V came to 4 bases and at J to 2 bases, leaving 1 base not matched to a gene. CDR3 bases: TGTGCCAGCAGTTGGGGACTAGCGGCCTACGAGCAGTACTTC. This encodes CASSWGLAAYEQYF.

In its sample, this clone was seen once. This sequence joins TRBV5-1 and TRBJ2-3, with 11 bases aligning to TRBD2. V shed 0 bases, J shed 2 bases, and the junction held 8 bases outside the gene matches. Germline V gives CDR1 SGHRS, CDR2 YFSETQ. The CDR3 totals 18 residues. CDR3 in amino acids: CASSLGSLAGGVTDTQYF. The CDR3, as DNA: TGCGCCAGCAGCTTGGGAAGTCTAGCGGGAGGAGTCACAGATACGCAGTATTTT.

The chain uses TRBV5-1 and TRBJ2-4; maybe TRBD2 (5 bases). CDR1 is SGHRS and CDR2 is YFSETQ in the germline V gene. Trimming took 4 bases from V and 6 from J, leaving 17 bases between them. The length of the CDR3 is 15 residues. The DNA of the CDR3 is TGCGCCAGCAGCGTCCAACGGGGTGTCCCAAACATTCAGTACTTC. Its translation is CASSVQRGVPNIQYF.

This chain uses TRBV7-3 with TRBJ2-1, with 8 bases lining up with TRBD1. This CDR3 contains 15 residues. The germline V gene has CDR1 SGHTA and CDR2 FQGTGA. Trimming at V came to 5 bases and at J to 4 bases, leaving 7 bases not matched to a gene. CDR3 loop: CASSPRTGTYNEQFF. CDR3 coding DNA: TGTGCCAGCAGCCCACGGACAGGGACATACAATGAGCAGTTCTTC.

This clone was counted ten times or more. V gene TRBV7-8 combines with J gene TRBJ1-2; 10 nucleotides agree with TRBD1. Per the germline V gene, CDR1 is SGHVS and CDR2 is FQNEAQ. This CDR3 contains 18 residues. With V trimmed by 5 bases and J by 0 bases, 12 bases remained unmatched. CDR3 in DNA: TGTGCCAGCAGCGCGGAAGACAGGGGGCGCCCAGCTAACTATGGCTACACCTTC. Translation: CASSAEDRGRPANYGYTF.

This sequence joins TRBV30 and TRBJ2-1; D gene uncertain. V lost 5 bases, J lost 9 bases, and 23 bases lay in between. The CDR3 loop spans 15 amino acids. CDR1 is GTSNPN and CDR2 is SVGIG in the germline V gene (reference sequence). This chain's CDR3 is CAWSGRGAVLVEQFF. CDR3 bases: TGTGCCTGGTCGGGTCGCGGCGCTGTACTGGTTGAGCAGTTCTTC.

This clone was detected only a few times. The chain carries TRBV6-4 and TRBJ2-2; D unclear. Germline V gives CDR1 MRHNA, CDR2 SNTAGT. V lost 0 bases, J lost 3 bases, and 5 bases lay in between. The CDR3 spans 14 residues. CDR3 loop: CASSDSEHTGELFF. CDR3 sequence (DNA): TGTGCCAGCAGTGACTCGGAGCACACCGGGGAGCTGTTTTTT.

The chain carries TRBV25-1 and TRBJ2-7, with D unresolved. The CDR3 has 11 residues. In germline, CDR1 is MGHDK, CDR2 SYGVNS. Between the trimmed V and J ends, which lost 4 bases and 5 bases, there was a span of 6 bases. The CDR3 reads CASSVPHEQYF. The CDR3 DNA sequence: TGTGCCAGCAGTGTACCCCACGAGCAGTACTTC.

This clone showed up many times. The chain combines TRBV6-1 with TRBJ1-4; D is possibly TRBD1 (5 bases). Germline-derived CDR1 and CDR2 are MNHNS and SASEGT. Trimming pared 1 base from V and 10 bases from J, leaving 13 bases between. The CDR3 runs to 14 residues. CDR3 in amino acids: CASSEDPGGGKLFF. The CDR3 DNA follows: TGTGCCAGCAGTGAAGACCCCGGGGGGGGAAAACTGTTTTTT.

This sequence joins TRBV6-6 and TRBJ1-5, with 9 bases lining up with TRBD1. After removal of 6 bases from V and 3 bases from J, the junction contained 3 bases not matched to a gene. This CDR3 region has 14 residues. Germline V CDR1 and CDR2: MNHNY, SVGAGI (reference sequence). CDR3 sequence reads: CASRRTGDNQPQHF. The CDR3 DNA reads as TGTGCCAGCAGGCGGACAGGGGACAATCAGCCCCAGCATTTT.

This clone was found a few times. At the DNA level, this CDR3 is encoded by other sequences in the same sample as well. The chain couples TRBV5-1 to TRBJ2-1, with D perhaps given as TRBD1 or TRBD2 (6 bases each). Germline V gives CDR1 SGHRS, CDR2 YFSETQ. The CDR3 is 15 amino acids. V shed 2 bases and J shed 2 bases, with 11 bases lying between them. CDR3 amino acids: CASSLGGSTYNEQFF. The CDR3 nucleotides are TGCGCCAGCAGCTTAGGGGGGAGTACCTACAATGAGCAGTTCTTC.

The chain couples TRBV2 to TRBJ2-2; D uncertain. Trimming took 7 bases from V and 2 from J, leaving 11 bases between them. Germline V lookup: CDR1 SNHLY, CDR2 FYNNEI. The CDR3 is 14 residues long. The CDR3 DNA sequence: TGTGCCAGCAACGTGGGCGTTAACACCGGGGAGCTGTTTTTT. It is translated as CASNVGVNTGELFF.

On this clone: The same CDR3 arises from other DNA sequences in this sample as well. The chain carries TRBV11-2 and TRBJ2-7, with a tentative D call TRBD1 (5 bases). The CDR3 has 12 residues. V shed 6 bases and J shed 2 bases, with 8 bases lying between them. Germline V lookup: CDR1 SGHAT, CDR2 FQNNGV. This chain's CDR3 is CASSLGAYEQYF. Here the CDR3 DNA reads TGTGCCAGCAGTCTAGGGGCCTACGAGCAGTACTTC.

The gene calls are TRBV7-6 and TRBJ2-3; maybe TRBD2 (6 bases). Trimming took off 2 bases at V and 4 bases at J, with 13 bases between the two ends. Germline CDR1 SGHVS, CDR2 FNYEAQ. The CDR3 consists of 15 residues. In DNA, the CDR3 is TGTGCCAGCAGCTTAACCGTGGAGGGACCAGATACGCAGTATTTT. It translates to CASSLTVEGPDTQYF.

J is TRBJ1-1 and V is TRBV30; tentatively, D is TRBD1 (5 bases). The germline V and J ends were trimmed by 3 bases and 3 bases, with 11 bases remaining between them. The germline CDR1 and CDR2 sequences are GTSNPN and SVGIG (reference sequence). The length of the CDR3 is 13 residues. Here the CDR3 DNA reads TGTGCCTGGAGCTCGGTCAGGGACACTGAAGCTTTCTTT. It is translated as CAWSSVRDTEAFF.

The CDR3 DNA follows: TGTGCCAGCAGTGACCGGGACAGGGGGTTGAACAATGAGCAGTTCTTC. Translation gives CASSDRDRGLNNEQFF. The rearrangement links TRBV6-1 to TRBJ2-1; 11 bases agree with TRBD1. The CDR3 sequence is 16 residues long. Trimming cost V 3 bases and J 5 bases; bases outside gene matches: 6. Germline loops: CDR1 MNHNS, CDR2 SASEGT.

Only a few counts were recorded for this clone. This chain uses TRBV11-1 with TRBJ2-1; D unclear. The germline V gene has CDR1 SGHAT and CDR2 FQDESV (reference sequence). V lost 0 bases, J lost 5 bases, and 8 bases lay in between. The CDR3 length is 14 residues. CDR3 protein: CASSLASTHNEQFF. CDR3 sequence (DNA): TGTGCCAGCAGCTTAGCGTCGACACACAATGAGCAGTTCTTC. The full variable domain, with the rest looked up from reference TRBV11-1 and TRBJ2-1, is EAEVAQSPRYKITEKSQAVAFWCDPISGHATLYWYRQILGQGPELLVQFQDESVVDDSQLPKDRFSAERLKGVDSTLKIQPAELGDSAMYLCASSLASTHNEQFFGPGTRLTVL.

As concerns this clone: With a far larger clone one base away, a read error is the likely cause. Other DNA sequences in the sample encode the same CDR3. The DNA of the CDR3 is TGTGCCAGCAGCTTGGGACTAGCGGGAGGGCCGAACACCGGGGAGCTGTTTTTT. Amino acid sequence: CASSLGLAGGPNTGELFF. The V call is TRBV5-5, the J call TRBJ2-2; 14 positions match TRBD2. CDR1 and CDR2 from the germline V gene are SGHKS and YYEKEE (reference sequence). The CDR3 totals 18 residues. V shed 0 bases, J shed 0 bases, and the junction held 1 base outside the gene matches.

The chain has TRBV20-1 and TRBJ1-2; D not certain. Germline lookup yields CDR1 DFQATT and CDR2 SNEGSKA (reference sequence). The CDR3 totals 10 residues. Trimming took off 5 bases at V and 7 bases at J, with 8 bases between the two ends. The CDR3 DNA sequence: TGCAGTGCTCCCTCGGTTGGCTACACCTTC. Residues: CSAPSVGYTF.

The J gene is TRBJ1-6, the V gene TRBV7-9; D remains unclear. V was shortened by 0 bases and J by 9 bases, with 9 bases between the two germline ends. Germline CDR1 reads SEHNR; CDR2 reads FQNEAQ (reference sequence). The CDR3 has 14 residues. The CDR3 coding sequence is TGTGCCAGCAGCTTAGCGCTTGCAGGTTCACCCCTCCACTTT. Encoded protein: CASSLALAGSPLHF.

V usage is TRBV11-3 and J usage is TRBJ2-2; 12 bases fit TRBD1. The CDR3 totals 16 residues. V shed 5 bases and J 3 bases; nucleotides not matched to a gene: 4. Germline-derived CDR1 and CDR2 are SGHNT and YENEEA. The CDR3 sequence is CASSPGQGADTGELFF. CDR3 coding DNA: TGTGCCAGCAGCCCGGGACAGGGGGCCGACACCGGGGAGCTGTTTTTT.

The genes are TRBV28 and TRBJ2-2; D may be TRBD2 (5 bases). Trimming removed 8 bases from V and 1 base from J, with 8 bases in between. CDR3 length: 13 amino acids. Germline assignment: CDR1 MDHEN and CDR2 SYDVKM. The CDR3 DNA sequence: TGTGCCAGCGTCGGGGTGAACACCGGGGAGCTGTTTTTT. Encoded protein: CASVGVNTGELFF.

The rearrangement links TRBV27 to TRBJ2-7, with D possibly called TRBD1 or TRBD2 (5 bases each). The V end lost 8 bases, the J end lost 3 bases, and 14 bases lay between the germline ends. CDR3 length: 13 residues. Germline CDR1 and CDR2: MNHEY and SMNVEV (reference sequence). The chain's CDR3 is CASALGTGYEQYF. Written as DNA, the CDR3 is TGTGCCAGCGCATTAGGGACGGGCTACGAGCAGTACTTC.

The chain is built from TRBV29-1 and TRBJ2-5; D is perhaps TRBD2 (6 bases). The length of the CDR3 is 15 residues. Deletions cut 0 bases from V and 5 bases from J, with 16 bases between. Germline assignment: CDR1 SQVTM and CDR2 ANQGSEA. The CDR3 coding sequence is TGCAGCGTTGAAGATCATCCGACCCGGGGGGAGACCCAGTACTTC. It codes for CSVEDHPTRGETQYF. The complete variable domain, with remaining parts taken from reference TRBV29-1 and TRBJ2-5, reads SAVISQKPSRDICQRGTSLTIQCQVDSQVTMMFWYRQQPGQSLTLIATANQGSEATYESGFVIDKFPISRPNLTFSTLTVSNMSPEDSSIYLCSVEDHPTRGETQYFGPGTRLLVL.

The chain joins TRBV5-6 to TRBJ1-2, with 9 bases that match TRBD1. V trimming: 5 bases; J trimming: 4 bases; junction bases outside the gene matches: 6. This CDR3 is built from 14 residues. Germline V lookup: CDR1 SGHDT, CDR2 YYEEEE. The CDR3, as DNA: TGTGCCAGCAGATCTACAGGGGGCCCCTATGGCTACACCTTC. Translated: CASRSTGGPYGYTF.

This clone has at least ten counts. The chain's CDR3 is CASSFDSGSVYEQYF. CDR3 in DNA: TGTGCCAGCAGTTTTGATAGCGGGAGTGTCTACGAGCAGTACTTC. The V gene is TRBV27, the J gene TRBJ2-7; 9 bases map to TRBD2. Germline V gene data show CDR1 as MNHEY and CDR2 as SMNVEV (reference sequence). The length of the CDR3 is 15 residues. V was clipped by 3 bases and J by 3 bases; unmatched bases: 6.

The CDR3 loop is CASSPPTSLLSQGRELFF. CDR3 nucleotides: TGTGCCAGCAGCCCACCAACTAGTCTATTGTCCCAGGGGCGGGAGCTGTTTTTT. The chain uses TRBV7-9 and TRBJ2-2; tentatively, D is TRBD1 (6 bases). Trimming pared 5 bases from V and 9 bases from J, leaving 28 bases between. CDR3 length: 18 amino acids. Germline assignment: CDR1 SEHNR and CDR2 FQNEAQ (reference sequence).

The gene calls are TRBV7-5 and TRBJ2-7. TRBV7-5 is annotated as a pseudogene. The CDR3 is made up of 13 amino acids. The CDR3 loop is CVSLFWRDYEQYF. CDR3 nucleotides: TGTGTCAGTCTTTTCTGGCGCGATTACGAGCAGTACTTC.

V usage is TRBV4-2 and J usage is TRBJ2-1; 7 nucleotides align to TRBD2. V lost 1 base and J lost 8; bases outside the gene matches: 11. The CDR3 covers 16 residues. Germline lookup yields CDR1 LGHNA and CDR2 YNFKEQ. DNA for the CDR3: TGTGCCAGCAGCCAAGGAAGGGAGGGTATGTTGGATGAGCAGTTCTTC. Its translation is CASSQGREGMLDEQFF.